Given below is one TCR beta chain in context. This clonotype was counted at least ten times. Its antigen is currently not known. One base away there is no much larger clone; base qualities are not given. The library came from 5' RACE. The sequencer listed for this sample is Illumina HiSeq 2500. A second PCR of roughly 7 to 12 cycles was run with a J-beta primer mix and a sample-barcoded 5' primer. Each TCR beta cDNA molecule received a unique molecular identifier from a template-switch 5' adaptor carrying 12 random nucleotides. Each sample yielded at least 2.5 million CDR3-containing paired-end reads. The Mint cDNA synthesis kit, primed by a TRBC-specific oligonucleotide, was used to synthesize first-strand cDNA from all RNA. Following uracil-DNA glycosylase treatment, a first 18-cycle PCR with universal primers M1SS and BC2_uni_R was performed on all cDNA. Per the original workflow: Each sample was normalized by randomly selecting 1 million high-quality reads, each carrying a distinct molecular identifier. Instead of being binned into consensus sequences, reads with shared molecular identifiers were discarded. CDR3 identification, clonotype clustering and error correction used MiTCR with a Q25 quality threshold and the strictest error-elimination algorithm. A nonparametric unseen species model with Euler transformation was used to estimate lower-bound total TCR beta diversity. TCRdb itself trimmed the public reads at Q25 with fastp, ran MiXCR and retained productive beta chains. For every CDR3 protein sequence, its rows merge into one entry that carries the most common genes and DNA. TCRdb, rather than the study authors, made the V and J calls. In all, the sample holds about 1,500,000 distinct CDR3 sequences, and approximately 30% of those were seen once. Of the sample, roughly 8% falls within the top ten clones.

The roughly 38 donors, aged 6 to 90 years, were systemically healthy Caucasian individuals from Russia. Each donor gave roughly 9 milliliters of peripheral blood, drawn into EDTA-treated Vacutainer tubes. Ficoll-Paque density-gradient centrifugation was used to isolate PBMCs, with at least 6 million obtained per sample. Total RNA was extracted from PBMCs with Trizol reagent, with at least 5.5 micrograms obtained per sample. For every donor, flow cytometry on a PBMC aliquot measured the percentage of naive CD45RAhigh/CD27high T cells. The data were obtained in a study of blood T cells in healthy people across ages (dated by TCRdb to the mid-2010s). Some background on the complete study: In model experiments, template switching captured about one uniquely barcoded TCR beta cDNA molecule for every two T cells. Using deep sequencing normalized with unique cDNA molecular identifiers, the study measured how TCR beta repertoire diversity changes with age. The donors were divided into four age groups: young (average around 17 years), middle-aged (around 41), aged (about 62) and long-lived (about 79). To avoid experimental bias, donors of different ages were spread randomly across the sequencing lanes. For two donors (one aged 18 to 30 and one aged 80 or older), the study analyzed two additional independent replicas of 1 million unique cDNA reads from the same blood draw.

Taken from cysteine to phenylalanine, the CDR3 has 15 residues. This entry keeps only the CDR3 DNA: 45 bases, framed from base 1. Compared with germline, V lacks 7 bases and J lacks 9 bases; bases without a gene match: 18. Per the germline V gene, SQVTM is the CDR1 and ANQGSEA is the CDR2. Study-level results and caveats: Bulk unsorted PBMC profiling prevented conclusive comparison of naive and antigen-experienced compartments. As age increased, observed TCR beta diversity per million T cells dropped in a roughly linear way, and a significant reduction was already evident by age 40. Donor CMV infection status was unknown, potentially confounding age-related changes in expanded clonotypes. Compared with the aged group, more naive CD4+ T cells, fewer expanded clones and increased TCR diversity were shown by the long-lived group, suggesting age selection. The percentage of naive T cells measured by flow cytometry correlated strongly with observed TCR beta diversity. Total diversity estimates from one million sequenced T cells were considered lower bounds and underestimates.

The chain was built from TRBV29-1 and TRBJ2-1; 7 junctional bases match TRBD1. Sequences were obtained from blood. The sequence was obtained from a young woman in good health. The CDR3 region has the sequence CSATGDSSLATEQFF. The nucleotides read TGCAGCGCCACCGGGGACAGCTCCCTGGCGACTGAGCAGTTCTTC.